These T cell receptor beta chains were read from a single sample in a study of blood T cell repertoires in COVID-19. Sequencing was performed with immunoSEQ multiplex PCR; in TCRdb, only in-frame clones are kept and a portion is missing. Here the sample spans around 150,000 clones, 65% to 85% being singletons. Sequencing was carried out using PBMCs or T cells enriched from blood (not recorded which). The receptors were sampled from a woman in her fifties or sixties who had recovered from COVID-19. Both conserved end residues are part of each CDR3.

j_call v_call cdr3_aa
TRBJ1-5 TRBV7-3 CASSLTADQPQHF
TRBJ2-1 TRBV27 CASSLLGREDEQFF
TRBJ1-5 TRBV5-1 CASRLRLGREEPQHF
TRBJ2-3 TRBV19 CASRDRGHSTDTQYF
TRBJ1-1 TRBV3-1/TRBV3-2 CASSLRGGGEAFF
TRBJ2-1 TRBV4-1 CASSRGLAGGTSYNEQFF
TRBJ1-1 TRBV18 CASSPPSGPSSEAFF
TRBJ1-4 TRBV28 CASSQTGTTNEGEKLFF
TRBJ2-7 TRBV19 CASGPTTYEQYF
TRBJ1-1 TRBV7-3 CASSQQMNTEAFF
TRBJ2-2 TRBV18 CASSLGTGELFF
TRBJ1-4 TRBV5-6 CASSLPGENEKLFF
TRBJ2-2 TRBV9 CASSLNSGAYTGELFF
TRBJ2-3 TRBV7-6 CASSFAGVSTDTQYF
TRBJ1-2 TRBV10-3 CAISRTGGNYGYTF
TRBJ1-4 TRBV19 CASSISRNEKLFF
TRBJ2-4 TRBV27 CASSKDRPLLLAKNIQYF
TRBJ1-2 TRBV19 CASSVRSHYGYTF
TRBJ2-2 TRBV2 CASSEASGGTSGELFF
TRBJ2-3 TRBV18 CASSPSTGVMGTQYF
TRBJ2-7 TRBV5-4 CASSLATGGFYEQYF
TRBJ1-6 TRBV2 CASSRTGVLSSYNSPLHF
TRBJ2-1 TRBV5-1 CASSYSGSSYNEQFF
TRBJ2-3 TRBV7-2 CASSLNAPGTGADTQYF
TRBJ2-4 TRBV28 CASRDNQNIQYF
TRBJ1-1 TRBV19 CASRTVQNTEAFF
TRBJ2-5 TRBV7-7 CASSLRTGETQYF
TRBJ1-1 TRBV28 CASSFPGTGEGRMNTEAFF